These T cell receptor beta chains were read from a single sample in a study of OX40 agonist ivuxolimab in advanced cancers. Clones were read by immunoSEQ multiplex PCR, and TCRdb kept only the in-frame ones, dropping some. The table lists 75,000 to 80,000 clones, 80% to 90% of them singletons. The source material was CD4+ or CD8+ T cells sorted from blood, sampled in a trial of the OX40 agonist ivuxolimab. The source of these receptors is an adult with an advanced solid tumor such as melanoma, head and neck, liver or kidney cancer. Each CDR3 is given with its conserved first and last residue. The D gene is left open where the match is weak. Size values are once, few and many counts, or a class for expanded clones, and some rows have none.

V gene,D gene,clone size,CDR3 length,J gene,CDR3 DNA,CDR3 protein
TRBV7-2,TRBD1,.,15,TRBJ2-7,TGTGCCAGCAGCTTAGCGGGACAGGGGGACAACGAGCAGTACTTC,CASSLAGQGDNEQYF
TRBV13,.,.,15,TRBJ2-7,TGTGCCAGCTTATTTTCCGGCCAGGGGCTCTACGAGCAGTACTTC,CASLFSGQGLYEQYF
TRBV6-1,.,.,14,TRBJ1-6,TGTGCCAGCAGTGACAGGGGTGGAAATTCACCCCTCCACTTT,CASSDRGGNSPLHF
TRBV6-1,TRBD1,.,15,TRBJ2-1,TGTGCCAGCAGTGACTGGGGACAGGGTAGAAATGAGCAGTTCTTC,CASSDWGQGRNEQFF
TRBV6-5,.,.,13,TRBJ2-3,TGTGCCAGCTGCGAGGGAGGATGGAGGGCGCAGTATTTT,CASCEGGWRAQYF
TRBV5-1,.,.,15,TRBJ2-6,TGCGCCAGCAGCGGGGGGGCCTCTGGGGCCAACGTCCTGACTTTC,CASSGGASGANVLTF
TRBV2,TRBD2,.,19,TRBJ2-2,TGTGCCAGCAGTCCCCGCGCCCCTATTAGCGGGAGTTTCCCCGGGGAGCTGTTTTTT,CASSPRAPISGSFPGELFF
TRBV5-6,.,.,17,TRBJ1-6,TGTGCCAGCAGCTTGGTAGCAGGGGTGGGCTATAATTCACCCCTCCACTTT,CASSLVAGVGYNSPLHF
TRBV5-5,.,.,12,TRBJ1-5,TGTGCCAGCAGCTTGTCGGGGGGGCCCCAGCATTTT,CASSLSGGPQHF
TRBV5-1,.,.,15,TRBJ1-1,TGCGCCAGCAGCTTGACAGGGCCCAGGAACACTGAAGCTTTCTTT,CASSLTGPRNTEAFF
TRBV2,.,.,14,TRBJ2-3,TGTGCCAGCAGTCAAAACCGGGACACCTATACGCAGTATTTT,CASSQNRDTYTQYF
TRBV6-6,TRBD1,.,14,TRBJ2-1,TGTGCCAGCACCCGGGACAGGGGCCACAATGAGCAGTTCTTC,CASTRDRGHNEQFF
TRBV6-5,.,few,15,TRBJ1-5,TGTGCCAGCAGTTACTCCGGGGGCGACAATCAGCCCCAGCATTTT,CASSYSGGDNQPQHF
TRBV5-1,TRBD2,.,15,TRBJ2-2,TGCGCCAGCAGCTTCAGCGGGGGGAACACCGGGGAGCTGTTTTTT,CASSFSGGNTGELFF
TRBV7-6,TRBD1,.,15,TRBJ2-7,TGTGCCAGCAGCCCCGAGACAGGGGCTCGGTACGAGCAGTACTTC,CASSPETGARYEQYF
TRBV5-1,.,once,13,TRBJ2-2,TGCGCCAGCAGGCTAGTTCCTACCGGGGAGCTGTTTTTT,CASRLVPTGELFF
TRBV30,.,.,11,TRBJ1-2,TGTGCCTGGAGTGCGCGGGGCGGCTACACCTTC,CAWSARGGYTF
TRBV12-5,.,.,18,TRBJ2-7,TGTGCTAGTGGTTTGGTAAGGGGTGGTACAGGGGGGGCCTACGAGCAGTACTTC,CASGLVRGGTGGAYEQYF
TRBV10-3,.,few,14,TRBJ1-2,TGTGCCATCAGTGAGAATGAGGGCTCTTTGGGCTACACCTTC,CAISENEGSLGYTF
TRBV4-3,.,.,15,TRBJ1-2,TGCGCCAGCAGCCAAGAGGGTCAGGGAGGCTATGGCTACACCTTC,CASSQEGQGGYGYTF
TRBV2,.,.,15,TRBJ2-3,TGTGCCAGCAGTGACGCAAGGCCCACATCAGATACGCAGTATTTT,CASSDARPTSDTQYF
TRBV18,.,.,14,TRBJ2-1,TGTGCCAGCTCACCAGAGACTCGCTACAATGAGCAGTTCTTC,CASSPETRYNEQFF
TRBV10-3,.,.,11,TRBJ2-3,TGTGCCCTTTCGGGCGGAGATACGCAGTATTTT,CALSGGDTQYF
TRBV28,.,once,15,TRBJ1-1,TGTGCCAGCAGTTCAGGACAAAGACAGGCGGGGGGGGCTTTCTTT,CASSSGQRQAGGAFF
TRBV7-8,TRBD2,.,12,TRBJ2-1,TGTGCCAGCAGCTTTCAACTAGCGGGGAAGTTCTTC,CASSFQLAGKFF
TRBV5-6,.,.,17,TRBJ1-6,TGTGCCAGCAGGCCGTCGGCGCGGAGCTCCTATAATTCACCCCTCCACTTT,CASRPSARSSYNSPLHF
TRBV7-7,.,once,14,TRBJ2-5,TGTGCCAGCAGCTTAGGGGCCGGCCGGGAGACCCAGTACTTC,CASSLGAGRETQYF
TRBV28,.,.,13,TRBJ2-7,TGTGCCAGCAGTTCCACAGCTAGGCACGAGCAGTACTTC,CASSSTARHEQYF
TRBV6-6,TRBD1,.,13,TRBJ1-1,TGTGCCAGCTACAGGGGAGGGTACACTGAAGCTTTCTTT,CASYRGGYTEAFF